The 5 T cell receptor beta chains below come from one sample, sequenced in a study of cytotoxic CD8 clonotypes in ibrutinib-treated CLL. The table came from immunoSEQ multiplex PCR; TCRdb's copy has only in-frame clones and leaves some out. The table shows roughly 250,000 clones, with less than 75% occurring only once. The source was PBMCs, collected after 24 months of ibrutinib treatment. Receptors originate from a human donor with chronic lymphocytic leukemia.

This chain connects TRBV27 to TRBJ2-1; D is undetermined. The CDR3 has 13 residues. The ends were cut back, 7 bases at V and 4 bases at J, with 11 bases in the middle. The germline gives CDR1 MNHEY, CDR2 SMNVEV (reference sequence). CDR3 nucleotides: TGTGCCAGCACCCCTCGTCAGTACAATGAGCAGTTCTTC. Its translation: CASTPRQYNEQFF.

The rearrangement uses TRBV28 and TRBJ2-7, with unresolved D. Trimming pared 10 bases from V and 2 bases from J, leaving 6 bases between. Germline V CDR1 and CDR2: MDHEN, SYDVKM. This CDR3 comprises 10 residues. CDR3 bases: TGTGCCACTGGCCCCTACGAGCAGTACTTC. Translating gives CATGPYEQYF.

V gene TRBV28 combines with J gene TRBJ2-1; TRBD2 matches 11 bases. CDR1 is MDHEN and CDR2 is SYDVKM in the germline V gene. The CDR3 spans 16 residues. The J segment lost 2 bases and the V segment lost 8 bases, leaving 8 bases of the junction unmatched. The DNA for the CDR3 is TGTGCCAGCTTCACTAGCGGGAGTATCCCCTACAATGAGCAGTTCTTC. Its protein is CASFTSGSIPYNEQFF.

The genes are TRBV28 and TRBJ2-7, with D possibly matching TRBD2 (6 bases). The V end lost 5 bases, the J end lost 4 bases, and 15 bases lay between the germline ends. The CDR3 is 14 residues long. Germline lookup yields CDR1 MDHEN and CDR2 SYDVKM. DNA for the CDR3: TGTGCCAGCAGTCCCCGGGACTGGGGTTACGAGCAGTACTTC. It is translated as CASSPRDWGYEQYF.

The chain recombines TRBV27 with TRBJ1-1, with unresolved D. This CDR3 has 13 residues. Germline V gene data show CDR1 as MNHEY and CDR2 as SMNVEV (reference sequence). V was trimmed by 3 bases and J by 1 base, leaving 6 bases between them. In DNA form, the CDR3 reads TGTGCCAGCAGTTTGGCGGCGAACACTGAAGCTTTCTTT. Translated: CASSLAANTEAFF.